The rows below give T cell receptor beta chains drawn from one sample of a study of blood T cell repertoires in COVID-19. The data were produced by immunoSEQ multiplex PCR, yet TCRdb's version contains in-frame clones alone and is incomplete. The sample lists hundreds of thousands of clones, roughly 87% seen once, with about 12% in the top ten. The sequenced material came from peripheral blood. The source of these receptors is a woman between 18 and 29 years old who had recovered from COVID-19. Both conserved end residues are part of each CDR3. A D gene is named only where the DNA matches it firmly. Rows give clone size only sometimes, using once, few, many, or a class for an expanded clone.

CDR3,DNA,size,D,length,V,J
CAWSVQGGLPYEQYF,TGTGCCTGGAGTGTACAAGGAGGGCTTCCCTACGAGCAGTACTTC,NA,NA,15,TRBV30,TRBJ2-7
CAISEGTRQFF,TGTGCCATCAGTGAAGGGACTAGACAGTTCTTC,NA,TRBD2,11,TRBV10-3,TRBJ2-1
CATSRPWGGGAQSDTQYF,TGTGCCACCAGCAGGCCTTGGGGGGGAGGAGCGCAGTCTGATACGCAGTATTTT,once,TRBD2,18,TRBV15,TRBJ2-3
CASSLTPGTGAYEQYF,TGCGCCAGCAGCCTAACCCCCGGGACAGGGGCCTACGAGCAGTACTTC,NA,TRBD1,16,TRBV4-1,TRBJ2-7
CSASGTGGADTQYF,TGCAGTGCTAGTGGGACAGGAGGTGCAGATACGCAGTATTTT,NA,TRBD1,14,TRBV20-1,TRBJ2-3
CASSQEPAGQASGEQYF,TGCGCCAGCAGCCAAGAGCCCGCCGGACAGGCGTCGGGGGAGCAGTACTTC,NA,TRBD1,17,TRBV4-1,TRBJ2-7
CASLGRQHEQYF,TGTGCCAGTCTAGGAAGACAGCACGAGCAGTACTTC,NA,NA,12,TRBV19,TRBJ2-7
CSASDVVSPGRATEAFF,TGCAGTGCTAGTGACGTTGTAAGCCCAGGGCGCGCCACTGAAGCTTTCTTT,NA,NA,17,TRBV20-1,TRBJ1-1
CAWRSSGQQYF,TGTGCCTGGAGATCGTCAGGCCAGCAGTACTTC,NA,NA,11,TRBV30,TRBJ2-5
CPGSARDRVYEQYF,TGTCCTGGGAGCGCACGGGACAGGGTCTACGAGCAGTACTTC,once,NA,14,TRBV22-1,TRBJ2-7
CASRDRDFTGELFF,TGTGCCAGCAGAGACCGGGACTTCACCGGGGAGCTGTTTTTT,NA,NA,14,TRBV2,TRBJ2-2
CASSPGLRTIGNTIYF,TGTGCCAGCTCACCAGGCCTTAGGACTATTGGAAACACCATATATTTT,NA,NA,16,TRBV18,TRBJ1-3
CASSQDPDTEAFF,TGTGCCAGCAGCCAAGATCCGGACACTGAAGCTTTCTTT,NA,NA,13,TRBV3-1/TRBV3-2,TRBJ1-1
CASSLGSMRLSGNTIYF,TGCGCCAGCAGCTTGGGGAGTATGCGCCTCTCTGGAAACACCATATATTTT,NA,NA,17,TRBV5-1,TRBJ1-3
CASGGEMKRGFF,TGTGCCAGCGGCGGGGAAATGAAACGGGGTTTTTTT,NA,NA,12,TRBV2,TRBJ1-4
CAWSGYTNEKLFF,TGTGCCTGGAGTGGTTATACTAATGAAAAACTGTTTTTT,NA,NA,13,TRBV30,TRBJ1-4
CASSQVRSSEETQYF,TGCGCCAGCAGCCAAGTCAGGAGTAGCGAAGAGACCCAGTACTTC,NA,NA,15,TRBV4-3,TRBJ2-5
CASSQVGLSPSGTQYF,TGCGCCAGCAGCCAAGTAGGACTCAGTCCCTCCGGGACCCAGTACTTC,NA,NA,16,TRBV4-3,TRBJ2-5
CSVAGTGVRNEQFF,TGCAGCGTCGCCGGGACAGGGGTTCGGAATGAGCAGTTCTTC,NA,TRBD1,14,TRBV29-1,TRBJ2-1
CASSPRDRGVGQPQHF,TGTGCCAGCTCACCACGGGACAGGGGAGTAGGTCAGCCCCAGCATTTT,NA,TRBD1,16,TRBV18,TRBJ1-5
CASSLETVDTEAFF,TGTGCCAGCAGTCTCGAGACAGTCGACACTGAAGCTTTCTTT,NA,NA,14,TRBV2,TRBJ1-1
CASSQDAASTDTQYF,TGCGCCAGCAGCCAAGACGCGGCTAGCACAGATACGCAGTATTTT,NA,NA,15,TRBV4-3,TRBJ2-3